The clone carrying this T cell receptor beta chain was recorded only once. The method was immunoSEQ multiplex PCR; TCRdb's version includes in-frame clones alone and lacks a portion of them. The table records fewer than 85,000 clones, over 75% of them present only once. The data belong to a study of T cell responses to AZD1222 COVID-19 vaccine. Germline assignment: CDR1 KGHDR and CDR2 SFDVKD. V dropped 9 bases and J dropped 0; count of bases not matched to a gene: 14. This CDR3 spans 18 amino acids. The source material was peripheral blood, sampled on day 0 of AZD1222 vaccination. The sequence was collected from an adult in good health. The chain carries TRBV24-1 and TRBJ2-2, with 8 bases that match TRBD2. The DNA of the CDR3 is TGTGCCACCTCAAAGGGGAAGCCGGGACTAGCGAACACCGGGGAGCTGTTTTTT. It codes for CATSKGKPGLANTGELFF.